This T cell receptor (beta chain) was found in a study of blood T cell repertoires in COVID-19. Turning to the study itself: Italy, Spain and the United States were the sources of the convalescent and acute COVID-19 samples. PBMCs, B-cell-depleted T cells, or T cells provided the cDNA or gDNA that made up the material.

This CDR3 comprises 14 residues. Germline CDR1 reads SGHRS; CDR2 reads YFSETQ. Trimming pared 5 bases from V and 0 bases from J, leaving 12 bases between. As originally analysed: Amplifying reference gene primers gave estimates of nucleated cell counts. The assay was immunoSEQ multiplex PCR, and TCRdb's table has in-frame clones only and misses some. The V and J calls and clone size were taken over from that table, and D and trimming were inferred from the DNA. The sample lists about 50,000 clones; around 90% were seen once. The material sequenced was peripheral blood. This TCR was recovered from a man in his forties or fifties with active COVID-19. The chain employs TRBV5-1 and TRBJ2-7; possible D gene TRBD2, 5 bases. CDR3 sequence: CASRIRESSYEQYF. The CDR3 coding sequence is TGCGCCAGCAGGATTAGGGAGAGCTCCTACGAGCAGTACTTC.